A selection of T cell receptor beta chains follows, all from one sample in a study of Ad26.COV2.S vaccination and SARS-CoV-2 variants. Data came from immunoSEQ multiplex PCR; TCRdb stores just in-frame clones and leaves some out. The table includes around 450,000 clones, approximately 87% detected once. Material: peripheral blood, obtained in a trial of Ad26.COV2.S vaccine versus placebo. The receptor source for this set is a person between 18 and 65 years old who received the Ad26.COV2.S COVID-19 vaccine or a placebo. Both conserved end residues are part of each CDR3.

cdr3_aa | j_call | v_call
CSVEVLGNNEQFF | TRBJ2-1 | TRBV29-1
CAWSVAGSNQPQHF | TRBJ1-5 | TRBV30
CASRSRAPTNEKLFF | TRBJ1-4 | TRBV6-6
CASSRDRYNEQFF | TRBJ2-1 | TRBV28
CATGDRAYEQYF | TRBJ2-7 | TRBV24-1
CASGALIRRDQETQYF | TRBJ2-5 | TRBV5-5
CASRLVRQGMNTEAFF | TRBJ1-1 | TRBV12-2
CASSPEMTHNSPLHF | TRBJ1-6 | TRBV6-4
CASSSGRLRETQYF | TRBJ2-5 | TRBV7-2
CAWSVGLAETQYF | TRBJ2-5 | TRBV30
CASSLDRGSSYEQYF | TRBJ2-7 | TRBV11-2
CASSPHDTQYF | TRBJ2-3 | TRBV7-8
CATQPGRTRATDTQYF | TRBJ2-3 | TRBV7-9
CASSVPGRGANTGELFF | TRBJ2-2 | TRBV11-2
CASTLPIANYGYTF | TRBJ1-2 | TRBV5-6
CATSSQGDSEQYF | TRBJ2-7 | TRBV15
CASSLSSYNEQFF | TRBJ2-1 | TRBV12-3/TRBV12-4
CASSLNAGTPSYEQYF | TRBJ2-7 | TRBV5-1
CASSQRTGMAEKLFF | TRBJ1-4 | TRBV5-8
CASSTRGGRNEQFF | TRBJ2-1 | TRBV9
CAWSAPDWVGELFF | TRBJ2-2 | TRBV30
CASSRLALGDTQYF | TRBJ2-3 | TRBV3-1/TRBV3-2